Below are 23 T cell receptor beta chains sequenced from a single sample in a study of Graves' ophthalmopathy and Graves' hyperthyroidism. RNA transcripts provided the template for amplifying TCR beta CDR3 regions. The authors performed first-round RT-PCR with HTBI primers and then a second-round multiplex PCR. TCRdb re-derived calls from the multiplex PCR reads in MiXCR, one entry per CDR3 protein. Of under 350,000 distinct CDR3 sequences listed, roughly 16% are singletons. Sequencing was carried out using peripheral blood. The receptors derive from an adult man with Graves' ophthalmopathy.

This clonotype occurred a few times. The V and J genes are TRBV7-6 and TRBJ2-5; 11 nucleotides line up with TRBD1. The CDR3 has 17 amino acids. V was clipped by 4 bases and J by 6 bases; unmatched bases: 13. CDR1 and CDR2 from the germline V gene are SGHVS and FNYEAQ. The CDR3 reads CASSSPGQGEGTKTQYF. CDR3 DNA sequence: TGTGCCAGCAGCTCGCCGGGACAGGGGGAGGGAACGAAGACCCAGTACTTC.

Ten or more counts support this clonotype. J is TRBJ1-1 and V is TRBV6-2 or TRBV6-3, with D possibly matching TRBD1 (6 bases). The V gene lost 7 bases and the J gene lost 4 bases, with 10 bases spanning the gap. The CDR3 runs 12 residues. Germline V gene data show CDR1 as MNHEY and CDR2 as SVGEGT. The CDR3 loop is CASTDRPTEAFF. The CDR3 bases are TGTGCCAGCACCGACAGGCCCACTGAAGCTTTCTTT.

This clonotype came up many times. J is TRBJ2-7 and V is TRBV7-2; 10 bases align to TRBD2. CDR1 is SGHTA, CDR2 FQGNSA, per germline. V lost 2 bases, J lost 3 bases, and 7 bases stayed unmatched. CDR3 size: 16 residues. Written as DNA, the CDR3 is TGTGCCAGCAGCTTAAGGCTAGCGGGGGACCACTACGAGCAGTACTTC. Translated: CASSLRLAGDHYEQYF.

This clonotype was counted once. One junction end does not reproduce the germline sequence, and a read error may be involved. This sequence joins TRBV12-5 and TRBJ1-5; tentatively, D is TRBD1 (6 bases). CDR1 is LGHNT and CDR2 is FRNRAP in the germline V gene. This CDR3 has 13 residues. As DNA, the CDR3 is TGTGCTAGTTCCACAGGGCTCTATCAGCCCCAACATTTT. It yields the protein CASSTGLYQPQHF.

This clonotype was detected ten times or more. The gene calls are TRBV6-2 or TRBV6-3 and TRBJ2-7, with D hard to call. The V gene's germline CDR1 is MNHEY and CDR2 SVGEGT. This CDR3 has 13 residues. The ends were cut back, 6 bases at V and 2 bases at J, with 11 bases in the middle. The CDR3 region has the DNA TGTGCCAGCAGCCGCGGTGTCGCCTACGAGCAGTACTTC. It encodes CASSRGVAYEQYF.

The chain employs TRBV4-3 and TRBJ1-1, with D perhaps TRBD1 (5 bases). The CDR3 is 14 amino acids. V lost 0 bases, J lost 5 bases, and 10 bases lay in between. Germline V gene data show CDR1 as LGHNA and CDR2 as YSLEER. The DNA of the CDR3 is TGCGCCAGCAGCCAAGAGGGCGGGGGTACTGAAGCTTTCTTT. It codes for CASSQEGGGTEAFF.

This clonotype was found many times. The chain employs TRBV11-2 and TRBJ1-3, with D unresolved. V was cut by 0 bases and J by 3 bases, with 9 bases left in between. Looked up from germline, CDR1 is SGHAT and CDR2 is FQNNGV. CDR3 length: 15 amino acids. This CDR3 is CASSLDAQLGNTIYF. The CDR3 DNA follows: TGTGCCAGCAGCTTAGATGCACAGCTTGGAAACACCATATATTTT.

This clonotype was seen ten or more times. This chain uses TRBV15 with TRBJ1-5, with a possible D match to TRBD1 (5 bases). Trimming took off 0 bases at V and 0 bases at J, with 9 bases between the two ends. The CDR3 is made up of 16 amino acids. Germline V gene lookup returns CDR1 LNHNV and CDR2 YYDKDF (reference sequence). In DNA, the CDR3 is TGTGCCACCAGCAGAGATCGGAGGGGTAGCAATCAGCCCCAGCATTTT. This gives the protein CATSRDRRGSNQPQHF.

This clonotype showed up just a few times. This may stem from a read error, because a much larger clone lies one nucleotide away. This sequence joins TRBV3-1 and TRBJ1-1; D is uncertain. This CDR3 is 14 amino acids long. From germline, CDR1 is LGHDT and CDR2 YNNKEL (reference sequence). CDR3 residues: CASNQGSQNTEAFF. The CDR3 DNA sequence: TGTGCCAGCAACCAAGGTTCACAGAACACTGAAGCTTTCTTT.

The sample holds many counts of this clonotype. J is TRBJ2-2 and V is TRBV18; D is undetermined. This CDR3 region has 14 residues. V lost 5 bases, J lost 0 bases, and 7 bases lay in between. The germline V gene encodes CDR1 KGHSH and CDR2 LQKENI. The CDR3 nucleotides read TGTGCCAGCTCAGTGAATCCGAACACCGGGGAGCTGTTTTTT. This codes for CASSVNPNTGELFF. The entire variable domain, with the rest obtained from reference TRBV18 and TRBJ2-2, is as follows: NAGVMQNPRHLVRRRGQEARLRCSPMKGHSHVYWYRQLPEEGLKFMVYLQKENIIDESGMPKERFSAEFPKEGPSILRIQQVVRGDSAAYFCASSVNPNTGELFFGEGSRLTVL.

In this sample, this clonotype turned up many times. The chain links TRBV7-6 to TRBJ2-5, with TRBD1 identical over 8 bases. CDR1 is SGHVS and CDR2 is FNYEAQ in the germline V gene. J gave up 0 bases and V 4 bases, and 7 bases lay outside the gene matches. This CDR3 is 16 amino acids long. CDR3 sequence (DNA): TGTGCCAGCAGCTCATGGACAGGGCCGTACCAAGAGACCCAGTACTTC. Translation: CASSSWTGPYQETQYF.

This clonotype was detected ten times or more. This chain links TRBV4-3 with TRBJ1-1; possibly TRBD1 for D (5 bases). The CDR3 loop spans 16 amino acids. V lost 0 bases and J lost 4, with 15 bases in between. CDR1 is LGHNA and CDR2 is YSLEER in the germline V gene. The CDR3 sequence: CASSQDGGVMGTEAFF. The CDR3 bases are TGCGCCAGCAGCCAAGATGGGGGGGTAATGGGCACTGAAGCTTTCTTT.

V is TRBV6-2 or TRBV6-3 and J is TRBJ1-5, with D possibly being TRBD1 (6 bases). The CDR3 totals 16 residues. Germline loops: CDR1 MNHEY, CDR2 SVGEGT. Trimming cost V 5 bases and J 2 bases, with 16 bases left between them. CDR3 amino acids: CASSDPQGIGNQPQHF. CDR3 sequence (DNA): TGTGCCAGCAGTGACCCTCAGGGGATAGGCAATCAGCCCCAGCATTTT.

The chain employs TRBV4-2 and TRBJ1-2; D remains unclear. Per germline, CDR1 LGHNA and CDR2 YNFKEQ. The CDR3 runs to 14 residues. Trimming pared 1 base from V and 3 bases from J, leaving 9 bases between. This CDR3 reads CASSQGIYDYGYTF. DNA of the CDR3: TGTGCCAGCAGCCAAGGGATTTATGACTATGGCTACACCTTC.

DNA for the CDR3: TGTGCCAGCAGTGACCCCGGGACAGGCAAATCCTACGAGCAGTACTTC. Amino acid sequence: CASSDPGTGKSYEQYF. V and J are TRBV6-1 and TRBJ2-7, with TRBD1 matching 8 bases. J gave up 1 base and V 3 bases, and 8 bases lay outside the gene matches. Germline CDR1 MNHNS, CDR2 SASEGT. The CDR3 runs 16 residues.

This clonotype was counted at least ten times. The chain joins TRBV4-1 to TRBJ2-7, with 8 bases that match TRBD1. Germline V gene lookup returns CDR1 MGHRA and CDR2 YSYEKL. The V gene end was trimmed by 6 bases and the J gene end by 5 bases; junction bases not matched to a gene: 6. The CDR3 totals 13 residues. This CDR3 reads CASRPGTGNEQYF. Written as DNA, the CDR3 is TGCGCCAGCAGGCCCGGGACAGGCAACGAGCAGTACTTC.

V is TRBV27 and J is TRBJ2-7; 9 positions agree with TRBD1. CDR1 MNHEY and CDR2 SMNVEV come from the germline V gene (reference sequence). The CDR3 is made up of 14 amino acids. The J segment lost 7 bases and the V segment lost 4 bases, leaving 8 bases of the junction unmatched. The CDR3, as DNA: TGTGCCAGCAGTTCCGAGGACAGGGGAGGGGAGCAGTACTTC. Its protein product is CASSSEDRGGEQYF.

At least ten counts were recorded for this clonotype. The chain combines TRBV2 with TRBJ1-6; D call uncertain. This CDR3 has 14 residues. Germline CDR1 is SNHLY and CDR2 is FYNNEI. With 11 bases removed from V and 8 bases from J, the gap between germline ends came to 19 bases. The CDR3 coding sequence is TGTGCCGGCAACGTGACGGGCCCCCATTCACCCCTCCACTTT. Protein product: CAGNVTGPHSPLHF.

The chain has TRBV2 and TRBJ2-7, with 7 bases matching TRBD2. Germline-derived CDR1 and CDR2 are SNHLY and FYNNEI. The CDR3 spans 15 residues. The V and J ends lost 4 bases and 0 bases, in that order; junction bases with no gene match: 6. CDR3 sequence (DNA): TGTGCCAGCAGTGGGACTAGATGGAGCTCCTACGAGCAGTACTTC. Residues: CASSGTRWSSYEQYF.

In its sample, this clonotype was seen many times. The chain carries TRBV3-1 and TRBJ1-2; no clear D gene. The V end was cut by 4 bases, the J end by 7 bases, with 25 bases between. This CDR3 comprises 17 residues. CDR1 and CDR2 (germline): LGHDT, YNNKEL (reference sequence). The CDR3 DNA reads as TGTGCCAGCAGCCGATCCTCCCGGGATCGACAAACCCCTGGCTACACCTTC. It yields the protein CASSRSSRDRQTPGYTF.

This clonotype was recorded many times. The CDR3 nucleotides are TGTGCCTGGAGGGTATACAGCTACACTGAAGCTTTCTTT. Encoded protein: CAWRVYSYTEAFF. The chain recombines TRBV30 with TRBJ1-1; unclear D gene. V shed 3 bases and J shed 3 bases, with 11 bases lying between them. The CDR3 is 13 amino acids. The germline V gene encodes CDR1 GTSNPN and CDR2 SVGIG (reference sequence).

Ten or more counts support this clonotype. The chain has TRBV20-1 and TRBJ2-7; 7 nucleotides agree with TRBD2. J gave up 2 bases and V 5 bases, and 15 bases lay outside the gene matches. The CDR3 runs 16 residues. The germline V gene has CDR1 DFQATT and CDR2 SNEGSKA (reference sequence). CDR3 sequence: CSAGGGGGSLTYEQYF. The CDR3 nucleotides are TGCAGTGCTGGGGGGGGAGGCGGGAGCCTAACCTACGAGCAGTACTTC.

This clonotype has only a few counts. V is TRBV2 and J is TRBJ1-5; no clear D. Germline V gives CDR1 SNHLY, CDR2 FYNNEI. The V and J ends lost 6 bases and 6 bases respectively, with 12 bases between them. CDR3 length equals 13 residues. The DNA for the CDR3 is TGTGCCAGCAGAGGGCTGCGGGGTCAGCCCCAGCATTTT. Its protein is CASRGLRGQPQHF.